This is a list of T cell receptor beta chains from one sample in a study of T cells in Graves' hyperthyroidism and ophthalmopathy. TCRdb re-called the multiplex PCR reads with MiXCR, one entry per CDR3 protein. Of hundreds of thousands of distinct CDR3 sequences in the sample, around 15% were seen once. The source material was blood. The source of these receptors is a woman between 40 and 50 years old with Graves' hyperthyroidism. The CDR3 runs from the conserved cysteine through the conserved F or W. Fields, in order: D gene, J gene, clone size, V gene, CDR3 protein, CDR3 DNA. D genes are given only for firm matches. Size tells how often a clone was seen (once, few, many) or the class of an expanded clone, and some rows leave it out.

D: NA
J: TRBJ2-7
size: few
V: TRBV5-1
CDR3: CASSLGFRGSYEQYF
DNA: TGCGCCAGCAGCTTGGGTTTCAGGGGCTCCTACGAGCAGTACTTC

D: NA
J: TRBJ1-1
size: many
V: TRBV18
CDR3: CASSLGGRTMNTEAFF
DNA: TGTGCCAGCTCACTGGGGGGACGTACCATGAACACTGAAGCTTTCTTT

D: TRBD1
J: TRBJ1-5
size: NA
V: TRBV10-1
CDR3: CASSRGTGGYNGNQPQHF
DNA: TGCGCCAGCAGTCGTGGGACAGGGGGCTATAACGGCAATCAGCCCCAGCATTTT

D: NA
J: TRBJ2-7
size: NA
V: TRBV5-1
CDR3: CASRFGQNSYEQYF
DNA: TGCGCCAGCAGGTTCGGACAGAACTCCTACGAGCAGTACTTC

D: TRBD1
J: TRBJ2-5
size: many
V: TRBV28
CDR3: CASSEDRDGETQYF
DNA: TGTGCCAGCAGCGAGGACAGGGATGGGGAGACCCAGTACTTC

D: NA
J: TRBJ1-5
size: many
V: TRBV9
CDR3: CASSAQGSNQPQHF
DNA: TGTGCCAGCAGCGCACAGGGTAGCAATCAGCCCCAGCATTTT

D: NA
J: TRBJ2-7
size: few
V: TRBV28
CDR3: CASSLIGNEQYF
DNA: TGTGCCAGCAGTTTAATCGGTAACGAGCAGTACTTC

D: TRBD1
J: TRBJ1-1
size: many
V: TRBV18
CDR3: CASVGTGRTEAFF
DNA: TGTGCCAGCGTAGGGACAGGGCGGACTGAAGCTTTCTTT

D: NA
J: TRBJ2-7
size: many
V: TRBV11-2
CDR3: CASSLAGTLAYEQYF
DNA: TGTGCCAGCAGCTTAGCCGGGACTCTTGCCTACGAGCAGTACTTC

D: NA
J: TRBJ2-2
size: few
V: TRBV12-5
CDR3: CASGLVQEGRANTGELFF
DNA: TGTGCTAGTGGTTTGGTACAAGAGGGCAGGGCGAACACCGGGGAGCTGTTTTTT

D: NA
J: TRBJ2-7
size: many
V: TRBV10-3
CDR3: CAISGTAYEQYF
DNA: TGTGCCATCAGTGGGACAGCCTACGAGCAGTACTTC

D: TRBD1
J: TRBJ2-2
size: NA
V: TRBV7-9
CDR3: CASSLYGGTGVTGELFF
DNA: TGTGCCAGCAGCTTATACGGAGGGACAGGGGTTACCGGGGAGCTGTTTTTT

D: TRBD1
J: TRBJ2-5
size: few
V: TRBV24-1
CDR3: CATSDTDREETQYF
DNA: TGTGCCACCAGTGACACTGACAGGGAAGAGACCCAGTACTTC

D: TRBD1
J: TRBJ2-6
size: NA
V: TRBV18
CDR3: CASSPIIGTGVSGANVLTF
DNA: TGTGCCAGCTCACCAATCATCGGGACAGGGGTCTCTGGGGCCAACGTCCTGACTTTC

D: TRBD2
J: TRBJ2-2
size: many
V: TRBV2
CDR3: CASSDSSGRNGELFF
DNA: TGTGCCAGCAGTGATTCTAGCGGGAGAAACGGGGAGCTGTTTTTT

D: NA
J: TRBJ2-1
size: many
V: TRBV27
CDR3: CASSSILSYASGDPYNEQFF
DNA: TGTGCCAGCAGTTCCATCCTATCCTACGCATCTGGGGACCCCTACAATGAGCAGTTCTTC

D: NA
J: TRBJ2-1
size: few
V: TRBV10-2
CDR3: CASSEGGDYNEQFF
DNA: TGCGCCAGCAGTGAGGGCGGTGACTACAATGAGCAGTTCTTC

D: NA
J: TRBJ2-2
size: many
V: TRBV5-1
CDR3: CASSLVPDGELFF
DNA: TGCGCCAGCAGCTTGGTCCCAGACGGGGAGCTGTTTTTT

D: NA
J: TRBJ2-7
size: many
V: TRBV3-1
CDR3: CASSQLASASYEQYF
DNA: TGTGCCAGCAGCCAACTAGCGTCAGCATCCTACGAGCAGTACTTC

D: TRBD2
J: TRBJ2-5
size: many
V: TRBV5-1
CDR3: CASSSAGTSLKETQYF
DNA: TGCGCCAGCAGTTCTGCCGGGACTAGCCTCAAAGAGACCCAGTACTTC

D: NA
J: TRBJ1-4
size: few
V: TRBV7-9
CDR3: CASSSLGSGQLATNEKLFF
DNA: TGTGCCAGCAGCTCTTTGGGGAGTGGACAACTTGCAACTAATGAAAAACTGTTTTTT

D: NA
J: TRBJ1-6
size: NA
V: TRBV7-2
CDR3: CASSLVAGFDSPLHF
DNA: TGTGCCAGCAGCTTAGTAGCAGGGTTCGATTCACCCCTCCACTTT

D: NA
J: TRBJ1-1
size: many
V: TRBV10-3
CDR3: CAIRANEMNTEAFF
DNA: TGTGCCATCAGGGCGAATGAGATGAACACTGAAGCTTTCTTT

D: TRBD2
J: TRBJ2-7
size: many
V: TRBV2
CDR3: CASSALLAETYEQYF
DNA: TGTGCCAGCAGTGCTCTGCTAGCGGAGACCTACGAGCAGTACTTC

D: NA
J: TRBJ1-3
size: many
V: TRBV11-2
CDR3: CASSLEYSPLGNTIYF
DNA: TGTGCCAGCAGCTTAGAGTACAGCCCGCTTGGAAACACCATATATTTT

D: NA
J: TRBJ2-2
size: many
V: TRBV30
CDR3: CAWSVGTAGELFF
DNA: TGTGCCTGGAGTGTTGGGACGGCCGGGGAGCTGTTTTTT

D: NA
J: TRBJ2-7
size: many
V: TRBV6-1
CDR3: CASRPDASYEQYF
DNA: TGTGCCAGCAGGCCGGACGCCAGTTACGAGCAGTACTTC